A selection of T cell receptor beta chains follows, all from one sample in a study of blood T cell repertoires in COVID-19. Sequencing was performed with immunoSEQ multiplex PCR; in TCRdb, only in-frame clones are kept and a portion is missing. The sample includes tens of thousands of clones, about nine tenths of them seen just once. Sample: peripheral blood. The receptors were gathered from a human donor in a cohort sampled during active COVID-19. CDR3s include the opening cysteine and the closing phenylalanine or tryptophan. Each record gives: clone size, D gene, V gene, J gene, CDR3 protein, CDR3 DNA. The D gene is left open where the match is weak. Clone sizes are given selectively: once, few, many, or a class where the clone is expanded.

clone size: NA
D gene: TRBD1
V gene: TRBV25-1
J gene: TRBJ2-3
CDR3 protein: CASSEFTGQGTSTDTQYF
CDR3 DNA: TGTGCCAGCAGTGAGTTTACGGGACAGGGGACTAGCACAGATACGCAGTATTTT

clone size: NA
D gene: TRBD2
V gene: TRBV30
J gene: TRBJ2-3
CDR3 protein: CAWSRGRLAGTDTQYF
CDR3 DNA: TGTGCCTGGAGTCGGGGACGACTAGCGGGCACAGATACGCAGTATTTT

clone size: NA
D gene: NA
V gene: TRBV5-8
J gene: TRBJ2-1
CDR3 protein: CASSLFSSYNEQFF
CDR3 DNA: TGTGCCAGCAGCTTGTTTAGCTCCTACAATGAGCAGTTCTTC

clone size: NA
D gene: TRBD1
V gene: TRBV6-2/TRBV6-3
J gene: TRBJ1-3
CDR3 protein: CASSYSPYRPTGKGSGNTIYF
CDR3 DNA: TGTGCCAGCAGTTACAGCCCCTACCGGCCGACAGGGAAAGGCTCTGGAAACACCATATATTTT

clone size: NA
D gene: TRBD2
V gene: TRBV28
J gene: TRBJ2-7
CDR3 protein: CASKGLAGAYEQYF
CDR3 DNA: TGTGCCAGCAAAGGACTAGCGGGAGCCTACGAGCAGTACTTC

clone size: NA
D gene: TRBD1
V gene: TRBV28
J gene: TRBJ2-3
CDR3 protein: CASSSTGGTPYF
CDR3 DNA: TGTGCCAGCAGTTCCACAGGGGGCACCCCGTATTTT

clone size: NA
D gene: NA
V gene: TRBV5-8
J gene: TRBJ2-3
CDR3 protein: CASSTGSTDTQYF
CDR3 DNA: TGTGCCAGCAGCACCGGGAGCACAGATACGCAGTATTTT

clone size: NA
D gene: NA
V gene: TRBV28
J gene: TRBJ1-3
CDR3 protein: CASRGDFLTGNTIYF
CDR3 DNA: TGTGCCAGCAGGGGGGACTTCTTGACCGGAAACACCATATATTTT

clone size: NA
D gene: TRBD2
V gene: TRBV2
J gene: TRBJ2-7
CDR3 protein: CASSEWGGSYEQYF
CDR3 DNA: TGTGCCAGCAGTGAATGGGGAGGGTCCTACGAGCAGTACTTC

clone size: NA
D gene: NA
V gene: TRBV6-5
J gene: TRBJ2-5
CDR3 protein: CASSYSRQETQYF
CDR3 DNA: TGTGCCAGCAGTTACTCGAGACAAGAGACCCAGTACTTC

clone size: few
D gene: NA
V gene: TRBV28
J gene: TRBJ1-6
CDR3 protein: CASVRQNPLGSPLHF
CDR3 DNA: TGTGCCAGCGTACGACAGAACCCCCTCGGTTCACCCCTCCACTTT

clone size: NA
D gene: NA
V gene: TRBV20-1
J gene: TRBJ2-3
CDR3 protein: CSAPTGAMQYF
CDR3 DNA: TGCAGTGCCCCCACTGGGGCCATGCAGTATTTT

clone size: NA
D gene: TRBD1
V gene: TRBV18
J gene: TRBJ1-2
CDR3 protein: CASSPPGQGGYGYTF
CDR3 DNA: TGTGCCAGCTCACCACCCGGGCAGGGGGGTTATGGCTACACCTTC

clone size: NA
D gene: NA
V gene: TRBV27
J gene: TRBJ2-3
CDR3 protein: CASSQRALTGTDTQYF
CDR3 DNA: TGTGCCAGCAGTCAAAGGGCGCTCACGGGGACAGATACGCAGTATTTT

clone size: NA
D gene: TRBD1
V gene: TRBV6-6
J gene: TRBJ1-5
CDR3 protein: CASSYVAGGQPQHF
CDR3 DNA: TGTGCCAGCAGTTACGTCGCAGGGGGACAGCCCCAGCATTTT

clone size: NA
D gene: NA
V gene: TRBV29-1
J gene: TRBJ1-5
CDR3 protein: CSVGEGGTNQPQHF
CDR3 DNA: TGCAGCGTTGGCGAGGGGGGGACCAATCAGCCCCAGCATTTT

clone size: NA
D gene: TRBD2
V gene: TRBV9
J gene: TRBJ2-1
CDR3 protein: CASSVEVAGGPLRNEQFF
CDR3 DNA: TGTGCCAGCAGCGTAGAGGTAGCGGGGGGGCCCCTTCGCAATGAGCAGTTCTTC

clone size: few
D gene: TRBD2
V gene: TRBV6-2/TRBV6-3
J gene: TRBJ2-5
CDR3 protein: CASSYRPSGRAGETQYF
CDR3 DNA: TGTGCCAGCAGTTACCGCCCTAGCGGGAGGGCCGGGGAGACCCAGTACTTC

clone size: NA
D gene: NA
V gene: TRBV27
J gene: TRBJ1-3
CDR3 protein: CASSFSSGNTIYF
CDR3 DNA: TGTGCCAGCAGTTTCTCCTCTGGAAACACCATATATTTT

clone size: once
D gene: TRBD1
V gene: TRBV18
J gene: TRBJ1-5
CDR3 protein: CASSPGPGQGNQPQHF
CDR3 DNA: TGTGCCAGCTCACCAGGACCGGGACAGGGCAATCAGCCCCAGCATTTT

clone size: once
D gene: TRBD1
V gene: TRBV6-6
J gene: TRBJ1-2
CDR3 protein: CASSYNKQGGYGYTF
CDR3 DNA: TGTGCCAGCAGCTACAACAAACAGGGGGGCTATGGCTACACCTTC

clone size: NA
D gene: NA
V gene: TRBV5-1
J gene: TRBJ1-6
CDR3 protein: CASSLKLDSPLHF
CDR3 DNA: TGCGCCAGCAGCCTCAAGTTAGATTCACCCCTCCACTTT

clone size: NA
D gene: NA
V gene: TRBV19
J gene: TRBJ1-4
CDR3 protein: CASSMHPGRNEKLFF
CDR3 DNA: TGTGCCAGTAGTATGCACCCAGGAAGGAATGAAAAACTGTTTTTT

clone size: NA
D gene: TRBD2
V gene: TRBV2
J gene: TRBJ2-1
CDR3 protein: CASSGTRSNEQFF
CDR3 DNA: TGTGCCAGCAGTGGGACTAGAAGCAATGAGCAGTTCTTC

clone size: NA
D gene: NA
V gene: TRBV7-2
J gene: TRBJ2-7
CDR3 protein: CASSFLAATYEQYF
CDR3 DNA: TGTGCCAGCAGCTTCTTAGCGGCCACTTACGAGCAGTACTTC

clone size: NA
D gene: NA
V gene: TRBV18
J gene: TRBJ1-4
CDR3 protein: CASSPRRSVQEKLFF
CDR3 DNA: TGTGCCAGCTCACCACGGCGCTCAGTACAGGAAAAACTGTTTTTT

clone size: few
D gene: NA
V gene: TRBV19
J gene: TRBJ1-1
CDR3 protein: CASRRTVNTEAFF
CDR3 DNA: TGTGCCAGTAGAAGGACAGTGAACACTGAAGCTTTCTTT

clone size: NA
D gene: TRBD2
V gene: TRBV28
J gene: TRBJ2-3
CDR3 protein: CASRGGSIYTDTQYF
CDR3 DNA: TGTGCCAGCAGGGGGGGGAGCATATACACAGATACGCAGTATTTT

clone size: NA
D gene: TRBD2
V gene: TRBV30
J gene: TRBJ2-1
CDR3 protein: CAWNLAGGPGKQFF
CDR3 DNA: TGTGCCTGGAATCTAGCGGGAGGACCTGGGAAACAGTTCTTC

clone size: few
D gene: TRBD1
V gene: TRBV11-2
J gene: TRBJ2-1
CDR3 protein: CASSLGGTGEDEQFF
CDR3 DNA: TGTGCCAGCAGCTTAGGGGGGACAGGGGAAGATGAGCAGTTCTTC

clone size: once
D gene: TRBD1
V gene: TRBV19
J gene: TRBJ1-5
CDR3 protein: CASRNPGQGPQPQHF
CDR3 DNA: TGTGCCAGTAGGAATCCGGGACAGGGTCCTCAGCCCCAGCATTTT

clone size: NA
D gene: TRBD1
V gene: TRBV18
J gene: TRBJ2-7
CDR3 protein: CASSPLGTVIQGEQYF
CDR3 DNA: TGTGCCAGCTCACCACTCGGGACAGTAATACAAGGCGAGCAGTACTTC

clone size: few
D gene: NA
V gene: TRBV12-3/TRBV12-4
J gene: TRBJ2-1
CDR3 protein: CASSFVRDEQFF
CDR3 DNA: TGTGCCAGCAGTTTTGTCCGGGATGAGCAGTTCTTC

clone size: NA
D gene: TRBD2
V gene: TRBV30
J gene: TRBJ2-5
CDR3 protein: CAWRHRAGGRAPETQYF
CDR3 DNA: TGTGCCTGGAGACATAGGGCTGGCGGGAGGGCCCCGGAGACCCAGTACTTC

clone size: once
D gene: NA
V gene: TRBV6-5
J gene: TRBJ1-6
CDR3 protein: CASSYSAGLDSPLHF
CDR3 DNA: TGTGCCAGCAGTTACTCAGCAGGGTTGGACTCACCCCTCCACTTT

clone size: NA
D gene: NA
V gene: TRBV15
J gene: TRBJ1-5
CDR3 protein: CATSRERYSNQPQHF
CDR3 DNA: TGTGCCACCAGCAGAGAGCGGTATAGCAATCAGCCCCAGCATTTT

clone size: NA
D gene: NA
V gene: TRBV18
J gene: TRBJ1-2
CDR3 protein: CASSSHTDPGGYGYTF
CDR3 DNA: TGTGCCAGCTCATCACACACTGATCCGGGGGGCTATGGCTACACCTTC